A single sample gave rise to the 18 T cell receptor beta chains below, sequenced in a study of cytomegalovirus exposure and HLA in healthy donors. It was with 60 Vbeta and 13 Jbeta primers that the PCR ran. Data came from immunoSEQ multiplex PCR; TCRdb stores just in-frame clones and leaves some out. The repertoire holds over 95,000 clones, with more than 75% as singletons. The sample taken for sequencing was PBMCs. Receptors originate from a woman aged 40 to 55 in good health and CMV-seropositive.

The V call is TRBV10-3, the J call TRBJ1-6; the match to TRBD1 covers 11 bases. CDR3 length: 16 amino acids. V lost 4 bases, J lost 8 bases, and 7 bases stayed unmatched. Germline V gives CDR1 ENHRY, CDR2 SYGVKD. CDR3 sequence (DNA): TGTGCCATCAGTGGAGGACAGGGGGCGTCTTATTCACCCCTCCACTTT. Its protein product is CAISGGQGASYSPLHF.

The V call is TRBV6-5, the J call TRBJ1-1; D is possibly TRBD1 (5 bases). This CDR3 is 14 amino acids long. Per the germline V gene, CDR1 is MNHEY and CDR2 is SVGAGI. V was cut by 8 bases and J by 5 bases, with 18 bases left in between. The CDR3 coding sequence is TGTGCCAGCTCAAAAAGTTGGGGGACTACTGAAGCTTTCTTT. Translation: CASSKSWGTTEAFF.

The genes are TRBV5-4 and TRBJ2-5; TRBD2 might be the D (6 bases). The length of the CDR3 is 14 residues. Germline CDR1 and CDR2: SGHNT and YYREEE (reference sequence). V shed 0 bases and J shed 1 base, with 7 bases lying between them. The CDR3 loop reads CASSLGGAQETQYF. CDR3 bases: TGTGCCAGCAGCTTGGGCGGGGCCCAAGAGACCCAGTACTTC.

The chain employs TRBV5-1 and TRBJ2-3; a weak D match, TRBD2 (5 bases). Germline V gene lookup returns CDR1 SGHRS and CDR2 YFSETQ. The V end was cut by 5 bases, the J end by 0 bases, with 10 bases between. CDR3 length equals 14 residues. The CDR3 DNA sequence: TGCGCCAGCAGAGAGGGTACTAGCACAGATACGCAGTATTTT. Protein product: CASREGTSTDTQYF. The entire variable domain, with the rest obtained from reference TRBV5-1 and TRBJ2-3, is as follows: KAGVTQTPRYLIKTRGQQVTLSCSPISGHRSVSWYQQTPGQGLQFLFEYFSETQRNKGNFPGRFSGRQFSNSRSEMNVSTLELGDSALYLCASREGTSTDTQYFGPGTRLTVL.

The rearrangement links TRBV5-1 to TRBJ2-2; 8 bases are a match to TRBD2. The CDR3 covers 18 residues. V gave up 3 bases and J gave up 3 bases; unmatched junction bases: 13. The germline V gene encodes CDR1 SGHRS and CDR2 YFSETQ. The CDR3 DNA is TGCGCCAGCAGCTCGGGACTAGGAATTAGGAGAGACACCGGGGAGCTGTTTTTT. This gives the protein CASSSGLGIRRDTGELFF. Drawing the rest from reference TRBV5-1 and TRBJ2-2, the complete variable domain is KAGVTQTPRYLIKTRGQQVTLSCSPISGHRSVSWYQQTPGQGLQFLFEYFSETQRNKGNFPGRFSGRQFSNSRSEMNVSTLELGDSALYLCASSSGLGIRRDTGELFFGEGSRLTVL.

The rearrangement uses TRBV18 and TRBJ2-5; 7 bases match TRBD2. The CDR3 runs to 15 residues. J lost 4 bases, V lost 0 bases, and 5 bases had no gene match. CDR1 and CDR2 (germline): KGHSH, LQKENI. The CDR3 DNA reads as TGTGCCAGCTCACCACCTAGCGGGCGGGCAGAGACCCAGTACTTC. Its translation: CASSPPSGRAETQYF.

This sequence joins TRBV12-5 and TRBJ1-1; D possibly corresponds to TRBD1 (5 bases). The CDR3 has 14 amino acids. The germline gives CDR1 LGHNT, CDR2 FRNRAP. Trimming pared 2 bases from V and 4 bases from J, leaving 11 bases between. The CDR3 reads CASGLTRQPTEAFF. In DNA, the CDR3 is TGTGCTAGTGGTTTGACCCGACAGCCCACTGAAGCTTTCTTT.

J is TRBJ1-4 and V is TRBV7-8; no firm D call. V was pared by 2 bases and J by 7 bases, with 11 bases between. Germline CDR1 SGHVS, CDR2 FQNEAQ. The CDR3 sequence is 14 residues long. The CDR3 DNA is TGTGCCAGCAGCTTACGGCCAGCTAGTGAAAAACTGTTTTTT. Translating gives CASSLRPASEKLFF.

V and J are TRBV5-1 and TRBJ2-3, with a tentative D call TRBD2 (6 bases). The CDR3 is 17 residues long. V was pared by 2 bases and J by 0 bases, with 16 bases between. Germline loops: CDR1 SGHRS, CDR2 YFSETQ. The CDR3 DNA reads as TGCGCCAGCAGCTTCACTCAGACTGGGACTAGCACAGATACGCAGTATTTT. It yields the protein CASSFTQTGTSTDTQYF.

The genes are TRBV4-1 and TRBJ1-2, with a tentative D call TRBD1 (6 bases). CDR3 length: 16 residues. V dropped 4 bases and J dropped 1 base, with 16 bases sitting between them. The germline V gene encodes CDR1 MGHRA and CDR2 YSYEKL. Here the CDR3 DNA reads TGCGCCAGCAGCCCCCCCGGACAGAAACTTAACTATGGCTACACCTTC. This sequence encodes CASSPPGQKLNYGYTF.

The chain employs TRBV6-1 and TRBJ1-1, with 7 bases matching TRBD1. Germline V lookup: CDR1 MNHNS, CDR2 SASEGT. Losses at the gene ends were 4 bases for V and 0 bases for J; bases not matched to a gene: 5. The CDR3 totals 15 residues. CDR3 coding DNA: TGTGCCAGCAGTGCACTGGGGACAGTGAACACTGAAGCTTTCTTT. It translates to CASSALGTVNTEAFF.

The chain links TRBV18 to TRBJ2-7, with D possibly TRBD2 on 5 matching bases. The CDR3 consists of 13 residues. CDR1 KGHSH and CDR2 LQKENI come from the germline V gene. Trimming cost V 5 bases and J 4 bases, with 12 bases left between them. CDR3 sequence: CASSGFTGYEQYF. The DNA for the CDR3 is TGTGCCAGCTCAGGTTTTACGGGGTACGAGCAGTACTTC.

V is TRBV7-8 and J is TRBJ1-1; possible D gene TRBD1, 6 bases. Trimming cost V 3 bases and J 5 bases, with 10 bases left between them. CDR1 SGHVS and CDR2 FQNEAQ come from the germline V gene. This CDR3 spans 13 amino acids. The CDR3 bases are TGTGCCAGCAGCTTCCCAGGGGCGACTGAAGCTTTCTTT. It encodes CASSFPGATEAFF.

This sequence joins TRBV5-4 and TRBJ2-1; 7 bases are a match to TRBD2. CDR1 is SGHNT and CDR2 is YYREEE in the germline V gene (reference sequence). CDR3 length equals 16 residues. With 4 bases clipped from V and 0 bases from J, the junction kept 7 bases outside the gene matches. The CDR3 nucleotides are TGTGCCAGCAGCGCTACTAGCGCCAGCTCCTACAATGAGCAGTTCTTC. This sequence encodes CASSATSASSYNEQFF.

The DNA for the CDR3 is TGCAGCGTCTTTAACCGGGACATTCTACGCTACACCTTC. Translation gives CSVFNRDILRYTF. The chain is built from TRBV29-1 and TRBJ1-2; tentative D call: TRBD1 (6 bases). Germline V gives CDR1 SQVTM, CDR2 ANQGSEA. The V end lost 6 bases, the J end lost 9 bases, and 20 bases lay between the germline ends. This CDR3 region has 13 residues.

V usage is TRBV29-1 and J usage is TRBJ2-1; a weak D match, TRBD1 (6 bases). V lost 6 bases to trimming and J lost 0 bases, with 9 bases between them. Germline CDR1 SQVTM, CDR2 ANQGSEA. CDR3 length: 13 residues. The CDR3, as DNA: TGCAGCGTCAGACAGGACTCCTACAATGAGCAGTTCTTC. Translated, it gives CSVRQDSYNEQFF.

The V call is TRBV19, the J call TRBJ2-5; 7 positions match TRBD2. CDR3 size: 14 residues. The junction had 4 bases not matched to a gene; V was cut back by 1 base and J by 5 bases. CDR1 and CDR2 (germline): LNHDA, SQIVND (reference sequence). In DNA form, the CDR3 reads TGTGCCAGTAGTATAGGTTTTAGCGGGGAGACCCAGTACTTC. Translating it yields CASSIGFSGETQYF.

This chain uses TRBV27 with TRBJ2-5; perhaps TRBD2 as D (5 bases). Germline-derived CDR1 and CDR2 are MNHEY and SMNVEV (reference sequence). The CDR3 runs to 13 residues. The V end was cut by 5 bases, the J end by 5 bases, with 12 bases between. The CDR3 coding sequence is TGTGCCAGCAGTACCCGGGGTGGGGAGACCCAGTACTTC. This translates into CASSTRGGETQYF.